These 25 T cell receptor beta chains were all obtained from the same sample, sequenced in a study of blood T cell repertoires in COVID-19. Produced via immunoSEQ multiplex PCR; TCRdb's table is partial and in-frame only. The sample lists about 300,000 clones, approximately 83% occurring once. Sequencing input: PBMCs or T cells enriched from blood (not recorded which). These receptors originate from a man in his thirties or forties who had recovered from COVID-19.

The chain links TRBV5-5 to TRBJ1-5; tentative D call: TRBD1 (6 bases). CDR1 SGHKS and CDR2 YYEKEE come from the germline V gene (reference sequence). This CDR3 has 17 residues. Trimming pared 4 bases from V and 0 bases from J, leaving 17 bases between. This CDR3 reads CASSPTGGPASNQPQHF. CDR3 in DNA: TGTGCCAGCAGCCCTACCGGGGGGCCCGCTAGCAATCAGCCCCAGCATTTT.

The V gene is TRBV5-1, the J gene TRBJ2-7; TRBD1 might be the D (5 bases). This CDR3 is 15 amino acids long. V was clipped by 2 bases and J by 1 base, with 13 bases between them. CDR1 and CDR2 from the germline V gene are SGHRS and YFSETQ. The CDR3 region is CASSFGQGLSYEQYF. In nucleotides, the CDR3 is TGCGCCAGCAGCTTTGGTCAGGGCCTATCCTACGAGCAGTACTTC.

The chain combines TRBV25-1 with TRBJ2-1; D gene unclear. This CDR3 has 13 residues. Germline V gene data show CDR1 as MGHDK and CDR2 as SYGVNS. V lost 6 bases and J 4 bases, leaving 10 bases between the germline ends. CDR3 nucleotide sequence: TGTGCCAGCAGGGGCCAGGTATACAATGAGCAGTTCTTC. Encoded protein: CASRGQVYNEQFF.

The gene calls are TRBV7-2 and TRBJ2-7, with 8 positions matching TRBD2. This CDR3 is 15 amino acids long. Trimming at V came to 3 bases and at J to 4 bases, leaving 8 bases not matched to a gene. Germline V gene data show CDR1 as SGHTA and CDR2 as FQGNSA. The CDR3 sequence: CASSFRGGPGYEQYF. Written as DNA, the CDR3 is TGTGCCAGCAGCTTCCGGGGGGGGCCTGGGTACGAGCAGTACTTC. Using reference TRBV7-2 and TRBJ2-7 for the parts outside the CDR3, the full variable domain is GAGVSQSPSNKVTEKGKDVELRCDPISGHTALYWYRQSLGQGLEFLIYFQGNSAPDKSGLPSDRFSAERTGGSVSTLTIQRTQQEDSAVYLCASSFRGGPGYEQYFGPGTRLTVT.

The rearrangement joins TRBV3-1 (or the pseudogene TRBV3-2) to TRBJ1-4; D possibly corresponds to TRBD1 (6 bases). Germline V lookup: CDR1 LGHDT, CDR2 YNNKEL (reference sequence). Deletions cut 2 bases from V and 4 bases from J, with 11 bases between. This CDR3 has 15 residues. The CDR3 here is CASSQRQGLNEKLFF. The CDR3 region has the DNA TGTGCCAGCAGCCAAAGGCAGGGGCTTAATGAAAAACTGTTTTTT.

The table lists this clone with a few counts. The V call is TRBV21-1, the J call TRBJ2-6; the table calls TRBD1, which could not be checked here. TRBV21-1 is shown as a pseudogene. This CDR3 region has 17 residues. CDR3 sequence (DNA): TGTGCCAGCAGCACGGGACAGATTCCCTCTGGGGCCAACGTCCTGACTTTC. It is translated as CASSTGQIPSGANVLTF.

This clone was seen a few times. V gene TRBV21-1 combines with J gene TRBJ1-2; the DNA was not compared with TRBD1, the D call given in the table. TRBV21-1 is listed as a pseudogene. This CDR3 region has 18 residues. The CDR3 here is CASSTRPGGQGTSYGYTF. The CDR3, as DNA: TGTGCCAGCAGCACCCGACCCGGGGGACAGGGGACAAGCTATGGCTACACCTTC.

The V gene is TRBV5-1, the J gene TRBJ2-2, with D possibly being TRBD2 (5 bases). V shed 5 bases and J shed 1 base, with 9 bases lying between them. The CDR3 runs to 14 residues. The germline CDR1 and CDR2 sequences are SGHRS and YFSETQ. CDR3 amino acids: CASSPEGNTGELFF. CDR3 in DNA: TGCGCCAGCAGTCCCGAGGGGAACACCGGGGAGCTGTTTTTT.

The genes are TRBV19 and TRBJ1-5; D unresolved. The CDR3 runs 14 residues. Germline CDR1 is LNHDA and CDR2 is SQIVND (reference sequence). V was shortened by 1 base and J by 6 bases, with 10 bases between the two germline ends. The DNA of the CDR3 is TGTGCCAGTAGTATAGGCGGGGAGGGTCAGCCCCAGCATTTT. Protein sequence: CASSIGGEGQPQHF.

The chain joins TRBV11-2 to TRBJ2-1; D not resolved. Germline V lookup: CDR1 SGHAT, CDR2 FQNNGV. The CDR3 consists of 11 residues. Trimming pared 2 bases from V and 8 bases from J, leaving 4 bases between. The CDR3 spells CASSLLYEQFF. The CDR3 DNA sequence: TGTGCCAGCAGCTTACTCTATGAGCAGTTCTTC.

This clone was picked up a small number of times. The V and J genes are TRBV14 and TRBJ2-3; a weak D match, TRBD2 (6 bases). The CDR3 sequence is 15 residues long. V was pared by 8 bases and J by 2 bases, with 17 bases between. Germline CDR1 SGHDN, CDR2 FVKESK. The CDR3 DNA reads TGTGCCAGCTCGCCGGGAGTAACTTACACAGATACGCAGTATTTT. Amino acids: CASSPGVTYTDTQYF.

The chain links TRBV9 to TRBJ1-1; D not certain. The CDR3 is made up of 16 amino acids. The germline V gene has CDR1 SGDLS and CDR2 YYNGEE. V lost 2 bases and J 1 base, leaving 15 bases between the germline ends. DNA of the CDR3: TGTGCCAGCAGCGTCTCCCACATTTCTGCGAACACTGAAGCTTTCTTT. Amino acids: CASSVSHISANTEAFF.

This chain uses TRBV5-1 with TRBJ1-1, with D possibly TRBD1 on 5 matching bases. CDR3 size: 15 residues. With 0 bases removed from V and 0 bases from J, the gap between germline ends came to 9 bases. CDR1 and CDR2 (germline): SGHRS, YFSETQ. CDR3 DNA sequence: TGCGCCAGCAGCTTGGGGGGCAGGTTGAACACTGAAGCTTTCTTT. It yields the protein CASSLGGRLNTEAFF.

The V call is TRBV18, the J call TRBJ1-5, with TRBD1 matching over 10 bases. Germline V gives CDR1 KGHSH, CDR2 LQKENI. Trimming took 4 bases from V and 1 from J; bases not matched to a gene: 7. This CDR3 region has 17 residues. The CDR3 sequence: CASSLAGTGVSNQPQHF. The CDR3 DNA reads TGTGCCAGCTCACTAGCCGGGACAGGGGTCAGCAATCAGCCCCAGCATTTT.

The chain links TRBV9 to TRBJ1-2; 7 positions match TRBD1. With 4 bases clipped from V and 6 bases from J, the junction kept 9 bases outside the gene matches. The CDR3 sequence is 14 residues long. The germline V gene encodes CDR1 SGDLS and CDR2 YYNGEE. CDR3 sequence: CASSPGDSSNGYTF. For the CDR3, the DNA is TGTGCCAGCAGCCCGGGGGACAGTTCAAATGGCTACACCTTC.

The genes are TRBV5-1 and TRBJ2-5; TRBD1 matches at 12 bases. The CDR3 is 15 residues long. Germline-derived CDR1 and CDR2 are SGHRS and YFSETQ. Trimming removed 3 bases from V and 5 bases from J; junction bases left unmatched: 5. CDR3: CASSSGQGASETQYF. For the CDR3, the DNA is TGCGCCAGCAGCTCGGGACAGGGGGCGTCCGAGACCCAGTACTTC.

The gene calls are TRBV6-5 and TRBJ2-7; possibly TRBD2 for D (5 bases). V was pared by 6 bases and J by 3 bases, with 9 bases between. Germline V gene lookup returns CDR1 MNHEY and CDR2 SVGAGI. The CDR3 is 12 residues long. CDR3 sequence: CASRGALYEQYF. The CDR3 bases are TGTGCCAGCAGGGGAGCTCTCTACGAGCAGTACTTC.

The chain joins TRBV9 to TRBJ2-5; 9 bases map to TRBD1. Trimming took 3 bases from V and 3 from J; bases not matched to a gene: 6. Germline lookup yields CDR1 SGDLS and CDR2 YYNGEE. The CDR3 is 15 amino acids. CDR3 DNA: TGTGCCAGCAGCGCCACGGGGACAGGGAAAGAGACCCAGTACTTC. Protein: CASSATGTGKETQYF.

In this sample, this clone turned up once. The V and J genes are TRBV7-3 and TRBJ2-1; 7 nucleotides agree with TRBD1. CDR3 length equals 13 residues. Germline CDR1 and CDR2: SGHTA and FQGTGA. With 2 bases clipped from V and 9 bases from J, the junction kept 4 bases outside the gene matches. This CDR3 reads CASSLGSGGEQFF. CDR3 bases: TGTGCCAGCAGCTTAGGGTCAGGGGGTGAGCAGTTCTTC.

The genes are TRBV14 and TRBJ1-1; 7 nucleotides line up with TRBD1. Germline CDR1 is SGHDN and CDR2 is FVKESK. The CDR3 spans 19 residues. V was pared by 4 bases and J by 0 bases, with 17 bases of the junction left unmatched. CDR3 sequence (DNA): TGTGCCAGCAGCCGGATGATCAAAGGGGGCCCTTTAATGAACACTGAAGCTTTCTTT. Translation gives CASSRMIKGGPLMNTEAFF.

The chain has TRBV3-1 (or the pseudogene TRBV3-2) and TRBJ1-4; weak D call: TRBD1 (5 bases). The CDR3 consists of 13 residues. Between the trimmed V and J ends, which lost 5 bases and 8 bases, there was a span of 12 bases. Germline V gives CDR1 LGHDT, CDR2 YNNKEL (reference sequence). This CDR3 reads CASSADGGEKLFF. CDR3 nucleotide sequence: TGTGCCAGCAGCGCGGACGGGGGGGAAAAACTGTTTTTT.

This clone was seen a single time. This chain joins TRBV15 and TRBJ2-1, with 7 bases aligning to TRBD2. The germline V gene encodes CDR1 LNHNV and CDR2 YYDKDF (reference sequence). The CDR3 length is 17 residues. J lost 0 bases, V lost 8 bases, and 13 bases had no gene match. CDR3 DNA: TGTGCCACCGGGGGGGAAACAGAGTATTTCTCCTACAATGAGCAGTTCTTC. This sequence encodes CATGGETEYFSYNEQFF.

The chain combines TRBV24-1 with TRBJ2-2; possibly TRBD1 for D (5 bases). This CDR3 is built from 17 residues. Germline V CDR1 and CDR2: KGHDR, SFDVKD. The germline V and J ends were trimmed by 1 base and 3 bases, with 14 bases remaining between them. The CDR3 nucleotides read TGTGCCACCAGTGATTTCCCCGCCAGGGCGGACACCGGGGAGCTGTTTTTT. Protein: CATSDFPARADTGELFF.

The chain recombines TRBV5-8 with TRBJ1-3; D is perhaps TRBD1 (6 bases). V was cut by 4 bases and J by 7 bases, with 12 bases left in between. CDR1 SGHTS and CDR2 YDEGEE come from the germline V gene. The CDR3 contains 13 residues. The CDR3: CASSRRQANTIYF. The DNA for the CDR3 is TGTGCCAGCAGCCGACGACAGGCGAACACCATATATTTT.

The rearrangement uses TRBV3-1 (or the pseudogene TRBV3-2) and TRBJ2-7; 8 nucleotides line up with TRBD2. V was pared by 1 base and J by 6 bases, with 5 bases of the junction left unmatched. The CDR3 sequence is 14 residues long. In germline, CDR1 is LGHDT, CDR2 YNNKEL (reference sequence). The CDR3 DNA is TGTGCCAGCAGCCAAGTCGGGGGGGCCTCCGAGCAGTACTTC. Its translation: CASSQVGGASEQYF.